A single sample gave rise to the 9 T cell receptor beta chains below, sequenced in a study of OX40 agonist ivuxolimab in advanced cancers. Clones were read by immunoSEQ multiplex PCR, and TCRdb kept only the in-frame ones, dropping some. The table lists roughly 50,000 clones, nearly 90% of them singletons. This specimen consisted of CD4+ or CD8+ T cells sorted from blood, obtained in a trial of the OX40 agonist ivuxolimab. These receptor sequences come from an adult with an advanced solid tumor such as melanoma, head and neck, liver or kidney cancer.

V usage is TRBV25-1 and J usage is TRBJ2-5; the match to TRBD2 covers 7 bases. CDR1 and CDR2 (germline): MGHDK, SYGVNS. The CDR3 length is 17 residues. Losses at the gene ends were 0 bases for V and 4 bases for J; bases not matched to a gene: 11. The DNA for the CDR3 is TGTGCCAGCAGTGAATACCTCGGGAGGTCAGGACTAGAGACCCAGTACTTC. It specifies CASSEYLGRSGLETQYF.

Sample share makes this clone medium-sized. The rearrangement links TRBV27 to TRBJ2-7; D is uncertain. The CDR3 spans 15 residues. Trimming took off 4 bases at V and 3 bases at J, with 16 bases between the two ends. From germline, CDR1 is MNHEY and CDR2 SMNVEV (reference sequence). CDR3 sequence reads: CASSSIAASFYEQYF. DNA for the CDR3: TGTGCCAGCAGTTCCATCGCAGCATCTTTCTACGAGCAGTACTTC.

The V call is TRBV15, the J call TRBJ1-5, with D possibly TRBD1 on 5 matching bases. The CDR3 loop spans 14 amino acids. Trimming stripped 4 bases from V and 1 base from J, with 8 bases between. Per the germline V gene, CDR1 is LNHNV and CDR2 is YYDKDF (reference sequence). The CDR3 bases are TGTGCCACCAGCACAGGGATCAGCAATCAGCCCCAGCATTTT. Residues: CATSTGISNQPQHF.

The chain uses TRBV13 and TRBJ1-2, with TRBD1 identical over 9 bases. Germline loops: CDR1 PRHDT, CDR2 FYEKMQ (reference sequence). V dropped 7 bases and J dropped 2; count of bases not matched to a gene: 14. The CDR3 has 17 amino acids. The CDR3: CASNPGRDRALNYGYTF. In DNA, the CDR3 is TGTGCCAGCAACCCAGGACGGGACAGGGCCCTGAACTATGGCTACACCTTC.

V gene TRBV7-9 combines with J gene TRBJ2-7, with D maybe TRBD1 (6 bases). The CDR3 spans 15 residues. CDR1 is SEHNR and CDR2 is FQNEAQ in the germline V gene (reference sequence). The ends were cut back, 5 bases at V and 1 base at J, with 15 bases in the middle. The CDR3 DNA reads as TGTGCCAGCAGCCCGGAGGACAGTCTTTCCTACGAGCAGTACTTC. Translating it yields CASSPEDSLSYEQYF.

The gene calls are TRBV7-6 and TRBJ2-3; 10 bases fit TRBD1. CDR3 length: 16 residues. Looked up from germline, CDR1 is SGHVS and CDR2 is FNYEAQ. J lost 4 bases, V lost 3 bases, and 7 bases had no gene match. CDR3 amino acids: CASSFGTGVFADTQYF. As DNA, the CDR3 is TGTGCCAGCAGCTTCGGGACAGGGGTTTTTGCAGATACGCAGTATTTT.

The genes are TRBV6-1 and TRBJ1-2, with a tentative D call TRBD1 (5 bases). CDR1 and CDR2 from the germline V gene are MNHNS and SASEGT. V lost 7 bases, J lost 4 bases, and 13 bases lay in between. The length of the CDR3 is 13 residues. Here the CDR3 DNA reads TGTGCCAGCACCCTTGGGGGGGGCTATGGCTACACCTTC. Translation: CASTLGGGYGYTF.

The table lists this clone with a count of one. The chain recombines TRBV4-3 with TRBJ2-7, with TRBD1 as a possible D gene (5 bases). CDR1 and CDR2 from the germline V gene are LGHNA and YSLEER. CDR3 length: 15 residues. V lost 0 bases to trimming and J lost 2 bases, with 11 bases between them. The CDR3 bases are TGCGCCAGCAGCCAAGAGTCCAGGGAACCCTACGAGCAGTACTTC. This translates into CASSQESREPYEQYF.

J is TRBJ2-7 and V is TRBV5-4; D uncertain. Germline-derived CDR1 and CDR2 are SGHNT and YYREEE (reference sequence). Between the trimmed V and J ends, which lost 3 bases and 7 bases, there was a span of 14 bases. This CDR3 has 13 residues. The CDR3 region has the DNA TGTGCCAGCAGCTCTGGGCGTACGCTGGAGCAGTACGTC. It translates to CASSSGRTLEQYV.